What follows are 30 T cell receptor beta chains derived from one specimen sequenced in a study of CD8+ T cells in alopecia areata. Noted treatment: oral pan-JAK inhibitor, 5-10 mg twice daily. Investigators isolated RNA and reverse transcribed it into cDNA to act as the sequencing template. The method was immunoSEQ multiplex PCR; TCRdb's version includes in-frame clones alone and lacks a portion of them. The sample holds 60,000 to 85,000 clones, around two thirds seen once. The material was CD8+ T cells sorted from blood, obtained at week 24, from a patient treated with tofacitinib. The receptors come from a human donor with alopecia areata.

This clone was observed a handful of times. The J gene is TRBJ2-3, the V gene TRBV27; 11 nucleotides line up with TRBD1. Germline V CDR1 and CDR2: MNHEY, SMNVEV (reference sequence). The CDR3 has 15 residues. The junction had 5 bases not matched to a gene; V was cut back by 5 bases and J by 4 bases. CDR3 sequence reads: CASSTGTGGADTQYF. The CDR3 coding sequence is TGTGCCAGCAGTACCGGGACAGGGGGAGCAGATACGCAGTATTTT.

The chain recombines TRBV25-1 with TRBJ2-1, with D possibly matching TRBD1 (5 bases). Deletions cut 7 bases from V and 0 bases from J, with 13 bases between. There are 15 residues in the CDR3. Germline assignment: CDR1 MGHDK and CDR2 SYGVNS. CDR3 sequence (DNA): TGTGCCAGCACAGGGTCCCTCAGCTCCTACAATGAGCAGTTCTTC. It translates to CASTGSLSSYNEQFF. The full variable domain, its missing parts supplied by reference TRBV25-1 and TRBJ2-1, is EADIYQTPRYLVIGTGKKITLECSQTMGHDKMYWYQQDPGMELHLIHYSYGVNSTEKGDLSSESTVSRIRTEHFPLTLESARPSHTSQYLCASTGSLSSYNEQFFGPGTRLTVL.

This chain joins TRBV19 and TRBJ2-1; 13 nucleotides line up with TRBD2. The CDR3 is 17 amino acids. The germline CDR1 and CDR2 sequences are LNHDA and SQIVND (reference sequence). With V trimmed by 5 bases and J by 4 bases, 8 bases remained unmatched. CDR3 in DNA: TGTGCCAGTAGTCCCCCCTGGACTAGCGGGAGATACAATGAGCAGTTCTTC. As protein: CASSPPWTSGRYNEQFF.

The chain joins TRBV5-1 to TRBJ1-2; D unclear. This CDR3 is 13 amino acids long. Germline CDR1 is SGHRS and CDR2 is YFSETQ. V gave up 0 bases and J gave up 3 bases, with 6 bases separating them. The CDR3 sequence: CASSLAPDYGYTF. The CDR3 DNA follows: TGCGCCAGCAGCTTGGCCCCAGACTATGGCTACACCTTC. Variable domain in full (rest from reference TRBV5-1 and TRBJ1-2): KAGVTQTPRYLIKTRGQQVTLSCSPISGHRSVSWYQQTPGQGLQFLFEYFSETQRNKGNFPGRFSGRQFSNSRSEMNVSTLELGDSALYLCASSLAPDYGYTFGSGTRLTVV.

This sequence joins TRBV27 and TRBJ1-2; no clear D gene. Germline loops: CDR1 MNHEY, CDR2 SMNVEV (reference sequence). The CDR3 runs 13 residues. Trimming cost V 3 bases and J 9 bases, with 14 bases left between them. The CDR3 loop reads CASSFPAGESYTF. The CDR3 coding sequence is TGTGCCAGCAGTTTTCCGGCAGGAGAAAGCTACACCTTC.

The chain couples TRBV27 to TRBJ2-1; 9 bases are a match to TRBD2. The CDR3 length is 14 residues. V lost 5 bases and J lost 8; bases outside the gene matches: 7. Germline V gene sequence: CDR1 MNHEY, CDR2 SMNVEV (reference sequence). The chain's CDR3 is CASSPRLAVDEQFF. CDR3 sequence (DNA): TGTGCCAGCAGTCCCCGACTAGCGGTCGATGAGCAGTTCTTC.

The chain links TRBV4-3 to TRBJ1-6; D gene unclear. CDR3 length: 18 amino acids. The germline V gene has CDR1 LGHNA and CDR2 YSLEER. V was trimmed by 0 bases and J by 0 bases, leaving 12 bases between them. The CDR3 protein is CASSQDFAPGSYNSPLHF. The DNA for the CDR3 is TGCGCCAGCAGCCAAGATTTCGCTCCGGGCTCCTATAATTCACCCCTCCACTTT.

The chain joins TRBV27 to TRBJ2-7; a weak D match, TRBD2 (6 bases). CDR1 and CDR2 (germline): MNHEY, SMNVEV (reference sequence). The CDR3 is 15 amino acids. V gave up 3 bases and J gave up 7 bases, with 19 bases separating them. Here the CDR3 reads CASSFTGPTSGEQYF. The CDR3 DNA reads as TGTGCCAGCAGTTTTACAGGACCTACGAGCGGGGAGCAGTACTTC.

V is TRBV27 and J is TRBJ2-7; TRBD2 aligns across 7 bases. This CDR3 has 14 amino acids. Trimming took 4 bases from V and 4 from J; bases not matched to a gene: 7. Per germline, CDR1 MNHEY and CDR2 SMNVEV (reference sequence). CDR3 nucleotide sequence: TGTGCCAGCAGTTCCCTAGCGGAGAATTACGAGCAGTACTTC. Amino acid sequence: CASSSLAENYEQYF.

The rearrangement uses TRBV2 and TRBJ1-5; D perhaps matches TRBD1 (6 bases). The germline V and J ends were trimmed by 2 bases and 1 base, with 9 bases remaining between them. This CDR3 contains 15 residues. Germline V gene data show CDR1 as SNHLY and CDR2 as FYNNEI. The CDR3, as DNA: TGTGCCAGCAGTGAATACAGGGCGAGCAATCAGCCCCAGCATTTT. It is translated as CASSEYRASNQPQHF.

This clone occurred a few times. The chain joins TRBV7-9 to TRBJ2-7; 9 nucleotides agree with TRBD2. The CDR3 contains 14 residues. V trimming: 5 bases; J trimming: 7 bases; junction bases outside the gene matches: 9. The germline V gene encodes CDR1 SEHNR and CDR2 FQNEAQ (reference sequence). The CDR3 here is CASSPIAGVGEQYF. CDR3 DNA sequence: TGTGCCAGCAGCCCTATAGCGGGGGTCGGAGAGCAGTACTTC.

The J gene is TRBJ1-2, the V gene TRBV5-6; D call uncertain. The V gene's germline CDR1 is SGHDT and CDR2 YYEEEE. Trimming removed 0 bases at V and 5 bases at J, with 11 bases between. The CDR3 contains 14 residues. The CDR3 protein is CASSLGQPHYGYTF. The CDR3 nucleotides are TGTGCCAGCAGCTTGGGCCAGCCTCATTATGGCTACACCTTC. Full variable domain (outside the CDR3, taken from reference TRBV5-6 and TRBJ1-2): DAGVTQSPTHLIKTRGQQVTLRCSPKSGHDTVSWYQQALGQGPQFIFQYYEEEERQRGNFPDRFSGHQFPNYSSELNVNALLLGDSALYLCASSLGQPHYGYTFGSGTRLTVV.

The chain uses TRBV4-1 and TRBJ1-5; the D is unclear. Between the trimmed V and J ends, which lost 1 base and 5 bases, there was a span of 9 bases. CDR1 is MGHRA and CDR2 is YSYEKL in the germline V gene. The CDR3 is 14 amino acids. This CDR3 reads CASSQVTKDQPQHF. The CDR3, as DNA: TGCGCCAGCAGCCAAGTGACAAAGGATCAGCCCCAGCATTTT.

The rearrangement uses TRBV27 and TRBJ2-1; D is undetermined. Between the trimmed V and J ends, which lost 2 bases and 10 bases, there was a span of 6 bases. The CDR3 has 11 amino acids. Germline CDR1 is MNHEY and CDR2 is SMNVEV (reference sequence). CDR3 sequence: CASSLMGEQFF. CDR3 coding DNA: TGTGCCAGCAGTTTAATGGGGGAGCAGTTCTTC.

The chain is built from TRBV13 and TRBJ2-3; 11 positions agree with TRBD2. CDR1 PRHDT and CDR2 FYEKMQ come from the germline V gene (reference sequence). The length of the CDR3 is 16 residues. V lost 3 bases, J lost 5 bases, and 7 bases stayed unmatched. The CDR3 loop reads CASSFYSGGALDTQYF. The DNA of the CDR3 is TGTGCCAGCAGCTTCTATAGCGGGGGGGCCCTAGATACGCAGTATTTT.

The CDR3 reads CASTPGLAGYEQYF. The CDR3 coding sequence is TGCGCCAGCACCCCGGGACTAGCGGGATACGAGCAGTACTTC. This chain uses TRBV10-2 with TRBJ2-7; 13 positions match TRBD2. V was pared by 7 bases and J by 4 bases, with 4 bases of the junction left unmatched. Germline lookup yields CDR1 WSHSY and CDR2 SAAADI. The CDR3 contains 14 residues.

This clone was seen only a few times. The V call is TRBV4-1, the J call TRBJ2-5, with D tentatively TRBD1 or TRBD2 (5 bases each). The ends were cut back, 0 bases at V and 2 bases at J, with 13 bases in the middle. The CDR3 runs to 16 residues. CDR1 and CDR2 (germline): MGHRA, YSYEKL. The CDR3 DNA reads TGCGCCAGCAGCCAAGATCCTACCGGGACGCAAGAGACCCAGTACTTC. This encodes CASSQDPTGTQETQYF.

J is TRBJ2-7 and V is TRBV6-5; possibly TRBD1 for D (5 bases). The CDR3 loop spans 14 amino acids. Trimming took 10 bases from V and 2 from J, leaving 18 bases between them. Germline V gives CDR1 MNHEY, CDR2 SVGAGI. The CDR3 is CAIRPQGPTYEQYF. DNA for the CDR3: TGTGCCATCAGGCCCCAGGGCCCTACCTACGAGCAGTACTTC.

The V call is TRBV5-6, the J call TRBJ1-4, with 8 nucleotides matching TRBD1. The CDR3 extends over 15 amino acids. With 2 bases clipped from V and 7 bases from J, the junction kept 7 bases outside the gene matches. Germline V CDR1 and CDR2: SGHDT, YYEEEE. The CDR3 here is CASSFQGQGSEKLFF. The CDR3, as DNA: TGTGCCAGCAGCTTCCAAGGACAGGGCAGTGAAAAACTGTTTTTT.

The genes are TRBV5-6 and TRBJ2-1, with 8 bases that match TRBD2. Trimming took 3 bases from V and 5 from J; bases not matched to a gene: 4. From germline, CDR1 is SGHDT and CDR2 YYEEEE. The CDR3 is 14 residues long. The CDR3 region is CASSWGLVNNEQFF. The DNA for the CDR3 is TGTGCCAGCAGCTGGGGACTAGTGAACAATGAGCAGTTCTTC.

V and J are TRBV29-1 and TRBJ1-4; D may be TRBD1 (6 bases). With 4 bases removed from V and 0 bases from J, the gap between germline ends came to 9 bases. CDR1 and CDR2 (germline): SQVTM, ANQGSEA. CDR3 length: 14 residues. The CDR3 nucleotides read TGCAGCGTTGGAGAGGGGGCAACTAATGAAAAACTGTTTTTT. Encoded protein: CSVGEGATNEKLFF.

This clone turned up a few times. The chain carries TRBV4-3 and TRBJ1-6; 9 bases align to TRBD1. Germline loops: CDR1 LGHNA, CDR2 YSLEER. The CDR3 has 13 amino acids. J was trimmed by 8 bases and V by 4 bases; bases with no gene match: 0. CDR3 in DNA: TGCGCCAGCAGCCGGACAGGGGATTCACCCCTCCACTTT. Translating gives CASSRTGDSPLHF.

The V and J genes are TRBV23-1 and TRBJ2-7; the match to TRBD1 covers 8 bases. TRBV23-1 is sorted into the ORF group, with uncertain function. V was clipped by 3 bases and J by 5 bases; unmatched bases: 6. This CDR3 has 14 amino acids. CDR3 region: CASSHRTGIHEQYF. The CDR3, as DNA: TGCGCCAGCAGTCATCGGACAGGGATCCACGAGCAGTACTTC.

This chain links TRBV2 with TRBJ2-7; no reliable D call. The V gene's germline CDR1 is SNHLY and CDR2 FYNNEI. The CDR3 is 12 amino acids. V was shortened by 1 base and J by 6 bases, with 7 bases between the two germline ends. The CDR3: CASSEGPLEQYF. As DNA, the CDR3 is TGTGCCAGCAGTGAAGGACCACTCGAGCAGTACTTC.

The chain employs TRBV5-1 and TRBJ2-7; possible D gene TRBD2, 6 bases. Between the trimmed V and J ends, which lost 0 bases and 5 bases, there was a span of 12 bases. The CDR3 has 14 residues. The germline gives CDR1 SGHRS, CDR2 YFSETQ. The CDR3 reads CASSLGWTIHEQYF. The CDR3 coding sequence is TGCGCCAGCAGCTTGGGGTGGACTATCCACGAGCAGTACTTC.

The rearrangement uses TRBV4-1 and TRBJ2-3; D is uncertain. Germline CDR1 MGHRA, CDR2 YSYEKL. The CDR3 length is 13 residues. V was trimmed by 0 bases and J by 6 bases, leaving 7 bases between them. The CDR3 bases are TGCGCCAGCAGCCAAGAAACGGGCGATACGCAGTATTTT. Residues: CASSQETGDTQYF.

V and J are TRBV7-3 and TRBJ2-3; the D is unclear. Germline CDR1 reads SGHTA; CDR2 reads FQGTGA. This CDR3 has 14 residues. V gave up 2 bases and J gave up 1 base, with 7 bases separating them. The CDR3, as DNA: TGTGCCAGCAGCTTACTATCTGGCACAGATACGCAGTATTTT. Translation gives CASSLLSGTDTQYF.

This clone was seen a single time. The chain uses TRBV7-9 and TRBJ2-1; no definite D call. Deletions cut 5 bases from V and 7 bases from J, with 15 bases between. This CDR3 comprises 14 residues. Germline-derived CDR1 and CDR2 are SEHNR and FQNEAQ (reference sequence). The DNA of the CDR3 is TGTGCCAGCAGCACGACTCGGACCGAAAATGAGCAGTTCTTC. This translates into CASSTTRTENEQFF.

V usage is TRBV2 and J usage is TRBJ2-3; 7 bases line up with TRBD1. V was clipped by 2 bases and J by 6 bases; unmatched bases: 20. CDR1 and CDR2 from the germline V gene are SNHLY and FYNNEI. This CDR3 has 19 amino acids. The chain's CDR3 is CASSEPDDREESLEDTQYF. The CDR3 DNA reads as TGTGCCAGCAGTGAACCTGATGACAGGGAAGAAAGTTTGGAGGATACGCAGTATTTT.

The chain employs TRBV29-1 and TRBJ2-7; perhaps TRBD2 as D (6 bases). Per the germline V gene, CDR1 is SQVTM and CDR2 is ANQGSEA. Trimming took 4 bases from V and 9 from J, leaving 16 bases between them. CDR3 length equals 12 residues. CDR3 sequence: CSVGKGMEGQYF. The CDR3 DNA reads as TGCAGCGTTGGAAAGGGGATGGAGGGGCAGTACTTC.